This T cell receptor beta chain was captured in a study of cytomegalovirus exposure and HLA in healthy donors. Comment on this clone: Antigen unknown.

Notes on the study in general: The classifier, whose performance was assessed in both the original and validation cohorts, reportedly diagnosed cytomegalovirus status with high specificity and sensitivity.

These donors were members of the roughly 120-subject validation cohort, a group separate from the approximately 640-subject first cohort. The CDR3 is made up of 17 amino acids. The germline gives CDR1 SEHNR, CDR2 FQNEAQ (reference sequence). Trimming removed 5 bases at V and 0 bases at J, with 20 bases between. Sequencing was performed with immunoSEQ multiplex PCR; in TCRdb, only in-frame clones are kept and a portion is missing. The table records some 190,000 clones, around nine tenths of them present only once. Source material: PBMCs. The chain employs TRBV7-9 and TRBJ2-7, with TRBD2 as a possible D gene (5 bases). The TCR comes from a man aged 30-40 years in good health and CMV-seropositive. CDR3 sequence: CASSTPLGSEGSYEQYF. The DNA for the CDR3 is TGTGCCAGCAGCACACCATTAGGCAGTGAGGGCTCCTACGAGCAGTACTTC.